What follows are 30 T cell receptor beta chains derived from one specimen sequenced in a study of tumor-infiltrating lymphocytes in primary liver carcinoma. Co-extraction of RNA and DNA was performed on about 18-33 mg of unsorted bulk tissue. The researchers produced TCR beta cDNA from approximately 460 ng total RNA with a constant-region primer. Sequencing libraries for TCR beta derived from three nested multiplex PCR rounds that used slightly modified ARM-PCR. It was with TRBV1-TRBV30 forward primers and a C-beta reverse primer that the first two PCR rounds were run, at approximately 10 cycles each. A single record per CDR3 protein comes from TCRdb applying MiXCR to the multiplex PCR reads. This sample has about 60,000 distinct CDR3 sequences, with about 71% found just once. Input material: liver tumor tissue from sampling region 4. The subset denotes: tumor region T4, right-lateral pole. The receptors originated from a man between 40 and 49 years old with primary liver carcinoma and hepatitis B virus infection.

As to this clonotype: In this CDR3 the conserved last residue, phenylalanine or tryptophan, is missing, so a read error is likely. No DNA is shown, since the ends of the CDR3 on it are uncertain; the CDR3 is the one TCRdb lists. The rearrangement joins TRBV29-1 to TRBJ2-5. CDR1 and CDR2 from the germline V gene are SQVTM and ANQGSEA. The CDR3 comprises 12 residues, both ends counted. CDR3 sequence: CSVDDNQETRYI.

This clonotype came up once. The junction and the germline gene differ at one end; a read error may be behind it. CDR3 bases: TGTCCCAGCAGTGAATCCAGGGCTGGGGCCAACGTCCTGACTTTC. This gives the protein CPSSESRAGANVLTF. The chain links TRBV2 to TRBJ2-6, with a weak D call TRBD1 (5 bases). Per germline, CDR1 SNHLY and CDR2 FYNNEI. CDR3 length equals 15 residues.

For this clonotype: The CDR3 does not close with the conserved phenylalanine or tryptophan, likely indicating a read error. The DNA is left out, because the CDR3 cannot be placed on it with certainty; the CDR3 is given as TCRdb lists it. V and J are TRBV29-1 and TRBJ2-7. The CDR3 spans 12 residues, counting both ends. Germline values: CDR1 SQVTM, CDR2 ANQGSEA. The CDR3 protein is CSAGWGNHEQYY.

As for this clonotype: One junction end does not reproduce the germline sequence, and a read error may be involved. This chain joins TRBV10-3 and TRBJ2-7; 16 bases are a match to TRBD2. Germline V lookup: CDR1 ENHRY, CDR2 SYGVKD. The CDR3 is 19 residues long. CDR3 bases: TGTGTCATCATCGAACGATCGGGACTAGCGGGAGGGTTCTCCTACGAGCAGTACTTC. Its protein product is CVIIERSGLAGGFSYEQYF.

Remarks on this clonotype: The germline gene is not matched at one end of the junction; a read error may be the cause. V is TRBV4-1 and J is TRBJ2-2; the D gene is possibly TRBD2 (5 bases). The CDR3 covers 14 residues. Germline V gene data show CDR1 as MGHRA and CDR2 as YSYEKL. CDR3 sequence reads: CASSQLTLYGELFF. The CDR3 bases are TGCGCCAGCAGCCAACTTACCCTCTACGGGGAGCTGTTTTTC.

The chain's CDR3 is CVRSLQAGVNTDTQYF. DNA of the CDR3: TGTGTCAGGAGCTTACAAGCGGGAGTCAACACAGATACGCAGTATTTT. The rearrangement joins TRBV11-2 to TRBJ2-3; 8 positions match TRBD2. The CDR3 length is 16 residues. Germline values: CDR1 SGHAT, CDR2 FQNNGV.

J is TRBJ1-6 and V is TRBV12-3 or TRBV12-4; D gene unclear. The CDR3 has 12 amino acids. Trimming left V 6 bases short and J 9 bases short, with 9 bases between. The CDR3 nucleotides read TGTGCCAGCAGCTTAAAGTGTTCACCCCTCCACTTT. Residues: CASSLKCSPLHF.

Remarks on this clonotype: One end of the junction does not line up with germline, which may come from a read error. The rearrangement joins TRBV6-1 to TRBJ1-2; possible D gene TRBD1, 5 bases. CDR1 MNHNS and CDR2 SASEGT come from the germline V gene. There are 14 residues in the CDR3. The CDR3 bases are TGCGCCAGCGGTGAATTGGGGCAGGGAGGCCGCAAGACCTTC. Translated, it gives CASGELGQGGRKTF.

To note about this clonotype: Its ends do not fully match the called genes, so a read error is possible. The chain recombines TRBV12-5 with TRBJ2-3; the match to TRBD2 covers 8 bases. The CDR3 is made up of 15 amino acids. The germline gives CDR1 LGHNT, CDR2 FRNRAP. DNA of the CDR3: TGTGCTAGTGGCAGAGCGGGAGAGGGTCCAGATAGGCAGTATTTT. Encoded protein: CASGRAGEGPDRQYF.

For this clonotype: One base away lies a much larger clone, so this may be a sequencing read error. DNA of the CDR3: TGTGTCAGCAGCACCAGGGGTGGTGGAGCTTTCTTT. Protein product: CVSSTRGGGAFF. V and J are TRBV13 and TRBJ1-1; maybe TRBD1 (6 bases). This CDR3 contains 12 residues. Germline V gene lookup returns CDR1 PRHDT and CDR2 FYEKMQ (reference sequence).

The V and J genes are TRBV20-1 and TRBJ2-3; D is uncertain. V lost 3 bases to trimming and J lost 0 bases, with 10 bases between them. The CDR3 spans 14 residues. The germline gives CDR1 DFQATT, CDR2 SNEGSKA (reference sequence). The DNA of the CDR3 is TGCAGTGCTAGGGGTTTGGAGAGCACAGATACGCAGTATTTT. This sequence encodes CSARGLESTDTQYF.

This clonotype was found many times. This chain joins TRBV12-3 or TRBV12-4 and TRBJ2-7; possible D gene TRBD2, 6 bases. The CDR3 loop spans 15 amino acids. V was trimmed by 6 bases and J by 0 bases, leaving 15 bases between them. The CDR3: CASRPGTGSSYEQYF. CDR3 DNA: TGTGCCAGCAGGCCCGGGACTGGGAGCTCCTACGAGCAGTACTTC.

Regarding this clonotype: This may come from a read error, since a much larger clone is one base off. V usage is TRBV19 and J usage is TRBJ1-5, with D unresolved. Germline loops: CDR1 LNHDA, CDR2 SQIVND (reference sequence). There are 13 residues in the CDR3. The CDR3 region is CAGSEAVNQPQHF. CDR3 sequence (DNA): TGTGCCGGTAGTGAGGCAGTTAATCAGCCCCAGCATTTT.

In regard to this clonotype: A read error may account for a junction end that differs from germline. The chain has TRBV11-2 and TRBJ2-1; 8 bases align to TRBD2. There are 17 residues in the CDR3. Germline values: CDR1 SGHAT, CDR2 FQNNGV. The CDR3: CTSNLDRGGRFYSEQFF. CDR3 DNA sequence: TGTACCAGCAACTTAGATAGGGGCGGGAGGTTCTACAGTGAGCAGTTCTTC.

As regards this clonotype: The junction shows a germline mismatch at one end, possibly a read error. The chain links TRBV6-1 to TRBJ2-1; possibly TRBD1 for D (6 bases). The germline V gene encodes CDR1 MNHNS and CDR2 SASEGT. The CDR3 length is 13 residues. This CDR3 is CASTEQGHNEQLF. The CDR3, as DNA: TGTGCCAGCACTGAACAGGGCCACAATGAGCAGCTCTTC.

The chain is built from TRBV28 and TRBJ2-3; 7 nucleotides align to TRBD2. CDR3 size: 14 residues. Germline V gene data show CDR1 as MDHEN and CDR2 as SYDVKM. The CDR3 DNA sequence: TGTGACTGCAGGGCGGGAGCCTACACAGATACGCAGTATTTT. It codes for CDCRAGAYTDTQYF.

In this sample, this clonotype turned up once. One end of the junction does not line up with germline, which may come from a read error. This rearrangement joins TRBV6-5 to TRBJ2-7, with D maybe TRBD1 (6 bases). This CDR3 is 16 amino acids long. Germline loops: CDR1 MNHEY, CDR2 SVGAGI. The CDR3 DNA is TGTGCCAGGCAAAGGTATCGGGACACCGCACTTTACGAGCAGCACTTC. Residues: CARQRYRDTALYEQHF.

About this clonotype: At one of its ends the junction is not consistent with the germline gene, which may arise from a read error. The DNA of the CDR3 is TGTGCCAGCAGCTCGGTGGAGTCAGAATACGAGCAATACTTC. Its protein product is CASSSVESEYEQYF. The chain employs TRBV5-6 and TRBJ2-7; D remains unclear. The CDR3 covers 14 residues. Germline CDR1 and CDR2: SGHDT and YYEEEE.

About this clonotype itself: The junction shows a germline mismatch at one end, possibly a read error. This chain's CDR3 is CASTRTGITEYEQYF. The CDR3 bases are TGTGCCAGCACCCGGACAGGGATTACGGAATACGAGCAATACTTC. The chain is built from TRBV6-2 or TRBV6-3 and TRBJ2-7; 8 bases are shared with TRBD1. Germline values: CDR1 MNHEY, CDR2 SVGEGT. The CDR3 consists of 15 residues.

The chain's CDR3 is CAISDPSLRDVMAYEQYF. The CDR3 DNA reads as TGTGCCATCAGTGACCCATCCCTCCGGGACGTTATGGCCTACGAGCAGTACTTC. This chain connects TRBV10-3 to TRBJ2-7; D may be TRBD1 or TRBD2 (5 bases each). There are 18 residues in the CDR3. With 3 bases removed from V and 2 bases from J, the gap between germline ends came to 23 bases. Germline V gene sequence: CDR1 ENHRY, CDR2 SYGVKD.

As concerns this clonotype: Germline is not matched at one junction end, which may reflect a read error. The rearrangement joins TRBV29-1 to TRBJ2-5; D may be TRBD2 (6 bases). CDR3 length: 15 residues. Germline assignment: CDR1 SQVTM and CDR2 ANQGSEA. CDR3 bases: TGCAACGTTGAAACCACGGAGGGTAGATCGGAGGCCCAGTACTTC. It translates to CNVETTEGRSEAQYF.

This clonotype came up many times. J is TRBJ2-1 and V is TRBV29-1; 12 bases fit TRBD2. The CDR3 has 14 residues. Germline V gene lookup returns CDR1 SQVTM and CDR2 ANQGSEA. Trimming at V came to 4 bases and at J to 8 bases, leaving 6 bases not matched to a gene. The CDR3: CSVGLAGVSDEQFF. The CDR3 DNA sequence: TGCAGCGTTGGACTAGCGGGAGTTTCCGATGAGCAGTTCTTC.

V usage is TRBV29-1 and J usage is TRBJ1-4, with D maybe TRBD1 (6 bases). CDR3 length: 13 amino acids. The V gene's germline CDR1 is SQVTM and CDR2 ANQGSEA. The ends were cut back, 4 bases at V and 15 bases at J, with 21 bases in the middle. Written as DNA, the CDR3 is TGCAGCGTTGGCCGGGGGCGGAGTGAACAAGTGTTTTTT. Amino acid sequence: CSVGRGRSEQVFF. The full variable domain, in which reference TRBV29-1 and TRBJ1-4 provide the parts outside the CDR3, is SAVISQKPSRDICQRGTSLTIQCQVDSQVTMMFWYRQQPGQSLTLIATANQGSEATYESGFVIDKFPISRPNLTFSTLTVSNMSPEDSSIYLCSVGRGRSEQVFFGSGTQLSVL.

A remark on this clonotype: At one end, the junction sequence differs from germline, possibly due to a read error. This CDR3 reads CASSTGTSGKETHYF. The CDR3 DNA follows: TGTGCCAGCAGCACCGGGACTAGCGGCAAAGAAACGCACTATTTT. The gene calls are TRBV11-2 and TRBJ2-3, with TRBD2 matching 11 bases. Germline V gene sequence: CDR1 SGHAT, CDR2 FQNNGV. The length of the CDR3 is 15 residues.

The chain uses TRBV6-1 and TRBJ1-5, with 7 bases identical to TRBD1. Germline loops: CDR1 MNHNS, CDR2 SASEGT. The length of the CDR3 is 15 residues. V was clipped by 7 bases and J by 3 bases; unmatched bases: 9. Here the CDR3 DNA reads TGTGCCAGCAATGTCACAGGGGCCTCCAATCAGCCCCAGCATTTT. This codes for CASNVTGASNQPQHF.

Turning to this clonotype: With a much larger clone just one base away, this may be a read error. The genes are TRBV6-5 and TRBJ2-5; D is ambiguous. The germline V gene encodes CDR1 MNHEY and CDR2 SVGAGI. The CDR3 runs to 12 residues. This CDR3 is CVSMAEGKTQYF. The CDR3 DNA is TGTGTCAGCATGGCCGAAGGGAAGACCCAGTACTTC.

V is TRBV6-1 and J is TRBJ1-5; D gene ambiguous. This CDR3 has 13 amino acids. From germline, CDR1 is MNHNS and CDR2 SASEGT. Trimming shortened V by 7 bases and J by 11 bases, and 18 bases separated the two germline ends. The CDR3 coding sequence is TGTGCCAGCATTAGCATCCTTGGCGGGACCCAGCATTTT. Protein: CASISILGGTQHF.

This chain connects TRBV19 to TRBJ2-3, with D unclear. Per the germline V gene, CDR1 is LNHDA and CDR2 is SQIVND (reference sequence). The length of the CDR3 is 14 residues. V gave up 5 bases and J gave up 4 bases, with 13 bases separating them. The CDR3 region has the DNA TGTGCCAGTAGTCCCAGCTCCATCTCAGATACGCAGTATTTT. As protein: CASSPSSISDTQYF.

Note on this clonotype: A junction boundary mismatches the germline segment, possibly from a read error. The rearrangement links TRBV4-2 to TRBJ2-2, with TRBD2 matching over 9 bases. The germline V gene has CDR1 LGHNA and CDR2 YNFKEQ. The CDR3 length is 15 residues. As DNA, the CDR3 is TGTGCCAGCAAAGGGACTAGCAGGACCATCGGGGAGCTGTTATTT. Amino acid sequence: CASKGTSRTIGELLF.

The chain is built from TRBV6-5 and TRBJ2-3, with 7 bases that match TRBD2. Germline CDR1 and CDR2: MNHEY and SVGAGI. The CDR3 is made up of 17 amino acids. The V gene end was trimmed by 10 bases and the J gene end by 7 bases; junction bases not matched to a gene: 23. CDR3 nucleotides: TGTGCCAACCACGAACAGGACGGGAGGAAGAAGACATATACGCAGTATTTT. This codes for CANHEQDGRKKTYTQYF.